This entry lists 27 T cell receptor beta chains sequenced from one sample in a study of blood T cell repertoires in COVID-19. The data were produced by immunoSEQ multiplex PCR, yet TCRdb's version contains in-frame clones alone and is incomplete. The sample records 90,000 to 150,000 clones, 55% to 75% being singletons. Sequences were obtained from peripheral blood. The receptors originated from a human donor with acute or convalescent COVID-19. The donor label of this sample is uncertain.

The J gene is TRBJ1-5, the V gene TRBV6-4; 9 bases line up with TRBD1. The CDR3 has 14 amino acids. Germline loops: CDR1 MRHNA, CDR2 SNTAGT. V lost 7 bases, J lost 6 bases, and 7 bases stayed unmatched. CDR3 sequence: CASIPGTGTQPQHF. The CDR3 DNA reads TGTGCCAGCATCCCCGGGACAGGGACTCAGCCCCAGCATTTT.

The chain couples TRBV2 to TRBJ1-3; TRBD1 matches at 11 bases. This CDR3 comprises 17 residues. CDR1 is SNHLY, CDR2 FYNNEI, per germline. V trimming: 6 bases; J trimming: 3 bases; junction bases outside the gene matches: 10. The CDR3 is CASRARRTGGGGNTIYF. The DNA of the CDR3 is TGTGCCAGCAGGGCGCGCCGGACAGGGGGCGGTGGAAACACCATATATTTT.

The rearrangement links TRBV7-2 to TRBJ1-6, with D unresolved. The length of the CDR3 is 15 residues. Germline loops: CDR1 SGHTA, CDR2 FQGNSA. V was pared by 0 bases and J by 10 bases, with 13 bases between. DNA of the CDR3: TGTGCCAGCAGCTTAGCGAGGCGGGTCGGATCACCCCTCCACTTT. Protein product: CASSLARRVGSPLHF.

This rearrangement joins TRBV7-7 to TRBJ2-1; 7 bases align to TRBD1. CDR1 SSHAT and CDR2 FNYEAQ come from the germline V gene (reference sequence). V trimming: 4 bases; J trimming: 0 bases; junction bases outside the gene matches: 3. The CDR3 covers 15 residues. CDR3 bases: TGTGCCAGCAGCTCGGGGACAGCCTCCTACAATGAGCAGTTCTTC. As protein: CASSSGTASYNEQFF.

The chain links TRBV23-1 to TRBJ1-4; D remains unclear. TRBV23-1 is given ORF status, its function remaining uncertain. V was clipped by 6 bases and J by 8 bases, with 13 bases between them. This CDR3 spans 13 amino acids. CDR3 coding DNA: TGCGCCAGCAGCTTAGCGGGCTCGGAAAAACTGTTTTTT. The encoded protein is CASSLAGSEKLFF.

The V gene is TRBV28, the J gene TRBJ1-2, with 10 bases that match TRBD1. The V gene end was trimmed by 3 bases and the J gene end by 7 bases; junction bases not matched to a gene: 5. CDR3 size: 14 residues. Germline V gives CDR1 MDHEN, CDR2 SYDVKM. The CDR3 nucleotides read TGTGCCAGCAGTTTCGCGACAGGGGGCCTTGGCTACACCTTC. Its protein product is CASSFATGGLGYTF.

The chain links TRBV7-6 to TRBJ2-7, with 8 bases that match TRBD1. Germline V gene sequence: CDR1 SGHVS, CDR2 FNYEAQ. The ends lost 5 bases at V and 2 bases at J; junction bases unmatched: 11. The CDR3 contains 16 residues. CDR3 in DNA: TGTGCCAGCAGCGTCGCAGGGCAGGGGGCCCCCTACGAGCAGTACTTC. It yields the protein CASSVAGQGAPYEQYF.

V gene TRBV27 combines with J gene TRBJ1-5; 7 bases match TRBD1. J lost 9 bases, V lost 3 bases, and 8 bases had no gene match. Per germline, CDR1 MNHEY and CDR2 SMNVEV (reference sequence). The CDR3 has 14 amino acids. CDR3 DNA: TGTGCCAGCAGTTTTCGACAGGGCGCGCCGCCCCAGCATTTT. It yields the protein CASSFRQGAPPQHF.

CDR3 coding DNA: TGTGCCAGCAGCTTAATGGCGGGGAGGCAAGAGACCCAGTACTTC. Its protein product is CASSLMAGRQETQYF. The chain is built from TRBV7-3 and TRBJ2-5, with TRBD2 as a possible D gene (6 bases). Germline CDR1 SGHTA, CDR2 FQGTGA. The CDR3 extends over 15 amino acids. V lost 1 base, J lost 2 bases, and 11 bases lay in between. The complete variable domain, with remaining parts taken from reference TRBV7-3 and TRBJ2-5, reads GAGVSQTPSNKVTEKGKYVELRCDPISGHTALYWYRQSLGQGPEFLIYFQGTGAADDSGLPNDRFFAVRPEGSVSTLKIQRTERGDSAVYLCASSLMAGRQETQYFGPGTRLLVL.

V gene TRBV3-1 (or the pseudogene TRBV3-2) combines with J gene TRBJ1-4; D is possibly TRBD1 (6 bases). The germline V gene encodes CDR1 LGHDT and CDR2 YNNKEL (reference sequence). V gave up 6 bases and J gave up 3 bases, with 14 bases separating them. The CDR3 is 15 amino acids. The CDR3 region is CASSQNRVSNEKLFF. The CDR3 coding sequence is TGTGCCAGCAGTCAAAACAGGGTATCTAATGAAAAACTGTTTTTT.

This clone has only a few counts. The rearrangement joins TRBV4-2 to TRBJ1-2; D call uncertain. V dropped 1 base and J dropped 0 bases, with 12 bases sitting between them. Germline lookup yields CDR1 LGHNA and CDR2 YNFKEQ. The CDR3 length is 16 residues. The CDR3 reads CASSQGPETSNYGYTF. DNA for the CDR3: TGTGCCAGCAGCCAAGGTCCAGAGACTTCTAACTATGGCTACACCTTC.

The chain has TRBV28 and TRBJ1-4, with TRBD1 identical over 8 bases. Trimming took 5 bases from V and 10 from J; bases not matched to a gene: 9. CDR1 and CDR2 (germline): MDHEN, SYDVKM. The CDR3 is made up of 14 amino acids. CDR3 region: CASSVGQDRGKLFF. The CDR3 DNA is TGTGCCAGCAGTGTGGGACAGGATCGGGGAAAACTGTTTTTT.

The chain employs TRBV11-2 and TRBJ2-3, with 13 bases that match TRBD2. The V segment lost 3 bases and the J segment 5 bases; nucleotides outside the gene matches: 5. The CDR3 extends over 16 amino acids. CDR1 SGHAT and CDR2 FQNNGV come from the germline V gene. CDR3 in DNA: TGTGCCAGCAGCTTGGGGACTAGCGGGGTCTTAGATACGCAGTATTTT. Translation gives CASSLGTSGVLDTQYF.

This clone has just a few counts. The J gene is TRBJ2-1, the V gene TRBV19, with a possible D match to TRBD2 (7 bases). V was pared by 7 bases and J by 7 bases, with 20 bases between. CDR3 length equals 15 residues. Germline CDR1 reads LNHDA; CDR2 reads SQIVND (reference sequence). The CDR3 loop is CASTSHGGALNEQFF. The CDR3 region has the DNA TGTGCCAGTACCTCCCATGGGGGGGCTCTTAATGAGCAGTTCTTC.

The chain employs TRBV28 and TRBJ1-1; 9 positions agree with TRBD1. Germline V CDR1 and CDR2: MDHEN, SYDVKM. The trim removed 5 bases at V and 4 bases at J, leaving 8 bases unmatched. This CDR3 spans 15 amino acids. Here the CDR3 reads CASSPTGGGSTEAFF. CDR3 coding DNA: TGTGCCAGCAGTCCCACAGGGGGCGGGAGCACTGAAGCTTTCTTT.

CDR3 sequence reads: CASSNQGQGRKAFF. In DNA form, the CDR3 reads TGTGCCAGCAGCAATCAGGGACAGGGGAGGAAAGCTTTCTTT. The chain is built from TRBV7-9 and TRBJ1-1, with 10 bases lining up with TRBD1. The CDR3 is 14 amino acids. V trimming: 5 bases; J trimming: 9 bases; junction bases outside the gene matches: 9. In germline, CDR1 is SEHNR, CDR2 FQNEAQ (reference sequence).

The V call is TRBV2, the J call TRBJ1-1; D is unresolved. The CDR3 length is 14 residues. Trimming removed 9 bases from V and 0 bases from J, with 14 bases in between. Germline V gene lookup returns CDR1 SNHLY and CDR2 FYNNEI. CDR3 in DNA: TGTGCCAGTACAGTTACCAACATGAACACTGAAGCTTTCTTT. Protein product: CASTVTNMNTEAFF.

The CDR3: CAWSRDRGDGYTF. Here the CDR3 DNA reads TGTGCCTGGAGTCGGGACAGGGGAGATGGCTACACCTTC. The genes are TRBV30 and TRBJ1-2; 10 bases fit TRBD1. The germline V gene has CDR1 GTSNPN and CDR2 SVGIG (reference sequence). Trimming at V came to 2 bases and at J to 6 bases, leaving 3 bases not matched to a gene. This CDR3 is built from 13 residues. The full variable domain, its missing parts supplied by reference TRBV30 and TRBJ1-2, is SQTIHQWPATLVQPVGSPLSLECTVEGTSNPNLYWYRQAAGRGLQLLFYSVGIGQISSEVPQNLSASRPQDRQFILSSKKLLLSDSGFYLCAWSRDRGDGYTFGSGTRLTVV.

The V call is TRBV9, the J call TRBJ2-1; maybe TRBD2 (6 bases). This CDR3 spans 19 amino acids. V lost 1 base and J lost 3, with 23 bases in between. The germline V gene has CDR1 SGDLS and CDR2 YYNGEE. The CDR3 bases are TGTGCCAGCAGCGTACGGTTTGCGGGGACCGTCGCGGGCTACAATGAGCAGTTCTTC. Protein product: CASSVRFAGTVAGYNEQFF.

Written as DNA, the CDR3 is TGTGCCAGCAGCCAAGATCAGGGCATATTGAACACTGAAGCTTTCTTT. Translation gives CASSQDQGILNTEAFF. The J gene is TRBJ1-1, the V gene TRBV3-1 (or the pseudogene TRBV3-2); D may be TRBD1 (5 bases). In germline, CDR1 is LGHDT, CDR2 YNNKEL (reference sequence). The CDR3 sequence is 16 residues long. The germline V and J ends were trimmed by 0 bases and 0 bases, with 11 bases remaining between them.

This chain joins TRBV5-1 and TRBJ1-2; 10 nucleotides line up with TRBD1. This CDR3 spans 15 amino acids. V trimming: 0 bases; J trimming: 7 bases; junction bases outside the gene matches: 6. In germline, CDR1 is SGHRS, CDR2 YFSETQ. The CDR3 nucleotides read TGCGCCAGCAGCTTGGCCTCCGGGACAGGGGTTGGCTACACCTTC. It is translated as CASSLASGTGVGYTF.

This clone was detected once. The rearrangement uses TRBV6-5 and TRBJ1-5; 7 bases are shared with TRBD1. Germline V CDR1 and CDR2: MNHEY, SVGAGI. Trimming cost V 2 bases and J 7 bases; bases outside gene matches: 5. The CDR3 is 14 residues long. The CDR3 nucleotides are TGTGCCAGCAGTTACAAGACAGGGAACCAGCCCCAGCATTTT. Encoded protein: CASSYKTGNQPQHF.

The chain combines TRBV7-8 with TRBJ1-1; D perhaps matches TRBD1 (6 bases). The length of the CDR3 is 13 residues. The V and J ends lost 3 bases and 5 bases respectively, with 10 bases between them. The V gene's germline CDR1 is SGHVS and CDR2 FQNEAQ. CDR3 sequence reads: CASSLDRGTEAFF. The CDR3 DNA follows: TGTGCCAGCAGCTTGGATAGGGGGACTGAAGCTTTCTTT.

In its sample, this clone was seen a few times. The rearrangement joins TRBV30 to TRBJ1-1, with D hard to call. Germline V lookup: CDR1 GTSNPN, CDR2 SVGIG (reference sequence). CDR3 size: 13 residues. The V and J ends lost 0 bases and 7 bases respectively, with 12 bases between them. The CDR3 sequence: CAWSVAPGSEAFF. The CDR3 coding sequence is TGTGCCTGGAGTGTCGCGCCCGGGAGTGAAGCTTTCTTT.

V gene TRBV21-1 combines with J gene TRBJ2-2; the table's D call, TRBD2, has no DNA check behind it. TRBV21-1 is given as a pseudogene. The CDR3 is 15 residues long. CDR3 sequence (DNA): TGTGCCAGCGACGGGAGGGTCCCCAACACCGGGGAGCTGTTTTTT. It encodes CASDGRVPNTGELFF.

The gene calls are TRBV5-1 and TRBJ2-1; 10 positions match TRBD2. V gave up 0 bases and J gave up 3 bases; unmatched junction bases: 3. This CDR3 spans 16 amino acids. Germline lookup yields CDR1 SGHRS and CDR2 YFSETQ. DNA for the CDR3: TGCGCCAGCAGCTTGGCTAGGACTAGCGGCTACAATGAGCAGTTCTTC. This gives the protein CASSLARTSGYNEQFF.

This sequence joins TRBV5-5 and TRBJ1-6; 9 nucleotides agree with TRBD1. CDR1 and CDR2 from the germline V gene are SGHKS and YYEKEE (reference sequence). The CDR3 totals 14 residues. Losses at the gene ends were 4 bases for V and 10 bases for J; bases not matched to a gene: 6. Written as DNA, the CDR3 is TGTGCCAGCAGCATGGGACAGGGAGGCTCACCCCTCCACTTT. As protein: CASSMGQGGSPLHF.